One sample yielded the 6 T cell receptor beta chains listed below, sequenced in a study of shared clonotypes between healthy human individuals. Sequenced by immunoSEQ multiplex PCR; TCRdb stores in-frame clones only, minus some. The sample carries roughly 2.6 million clones, 90% to 95% recorded once. What was sequenced was naive CD4+ T cells sorted from blood. Noted subset: CD45RA+ positively selected. These receptor sequences come from a man aged 18 to 30 in good health.

This clone was seen a handful of times. This same CDR3 is encoded by further DNA sequences in the sample. V is TRBV30 and J is TRBJ2-1; D is unclear. This CDR3 spans 11 amino acids. Germline V CDR1 and CDR2: GTSNPN, SVGIG (reference sequence). Trimming cost V 0 bases and J 6 bases, with 3 bases left between them. Written as DNA, the CDR3 is TGTGCCTGGAGTGTAGGCAATGAGCAGTTCTTC. The encoded protein is CAWSVGNEQFF.

Comments on this clone: This CDR3 is also generated by other DNA sequences in the sample. This chain connects TRBV18 to TRBJ2-7; 7 bases fit TRBD1. Germline CDR1 KGHSH, CDR2 LQKENI. The CDR3 has 15 amino acids. Unmatched junction bases numbered 6, after V lost 3 bases and J lost 1 base. This chain's CDR3 is CASSPTGTLSYEQYF. CDR3 bases: TGTGCCAGCTCACCGACAGGGACCCTTTCCTACGAGCAGTACTTC.

This chain joins TRBV5-1 and TRBJ2-5, with TRBD2 identical over 10 bases. CDR3 length equals 16 residues. The J segment lost 3 bases and the V segment lost 0 bases, leaving 5 bases of the junction unmatched. Germline lookup yields CDR1 SGHRS and CDR2 YFSETQ. This chain's CDR3 is CASSLVGLAGEETQYF. CDR3 sequence (DNA): TGCGCCAGCAGCTTGGTTGGGCTAGCGGGAGAAGAGACCCAGTACTTC.

Regarding this clone: The identical CDR3 is also encoded by other nucleotide sequences in the sample. V and J are TRBV5-6 and TRBJ2-1; D not resolved. V lost 0 bases and J 2 bases, leaving 6 bases between the germline ends. There are 14 residues in the CDR3. Germline V gene data show CDR1 as SGHDT and CDR2 as YYEEEE. The CDR3 nucleotides read TGTGCCAGCAGCTTGGTGGCGGCCTACAATGAGCAGTTCTTC. Translated: CASSLVAAYNEQFF.

The gene calls are TRBV10-3 and TRBJ2-5; 12 bases fit TRBD2. This CDR3 has 17 residues. J gave up 3 bases and V 2 bases, and 7 bases lay outside the gene matches. Per the germline V gene, CDR1 is ENHRY and CDR2 is SYGVKD. CDR3 DNA sequence: TGTGCCATCAGTGAGATGCTAGCGGGAGGGTTGGAAGAGACCCAGTACTTC. This gives the protein CAISEMLAGGLEETQYF.

In nucleotides, the CDR3 is TGTGCCTGGAGTGTGACAGGGGTTTCCTACGAGCAGTACTTC. The encoded protein is CAWSVTGVSYEQYF. The chain is built from TRBV30 and TRBJ2-7; 8 nucleotides line up with TRBD1. V lost 0 bases, J lost 1 base, and 2 bases stayed unmatched. Germline loops: CDR1 GTSNPN, CDR2 SVGIG (reference sequence). The CDR3 covers 14 residues.